This entry features one T cell receptor beta chain sequence. Relying on iRepertoire HTBI primers and Arm-PCR of CDR3 regions, the team built TCR beta libraries. MiXCR, run by TCRdb on the multiplex PCR reads, gives a single entry per CDR3 protein. Here the sample spans almost 350,000 distinct CDR3 sequences, 15% to 20% being singletons. This sample is drawn from a study of regulatory T cells in long-lasting Graves disease. Across the study: Persistent Graves' disease required over 5 years of antithyroid drugs and positive TSH receptor antibodies.

This sample's time point: persistent/refractory GD, antithyroid drugs over 5 years with positive TRAb. The TCR library was prepared using RNA isolated from PBMCs. It was an endocrinology department in Xi'an, China, that provided the patients. This CDR3 contains 13 residues. Deletions cut 0 bases from V and 7 bases from J, with 13 bases between. Germline V gene data show CDR1 as DFQATT and CDR2 as SNEGSKA (reference sequence). The specimen comprised peripheral blood mononuclear cells (PBMCs), sampled when the disease was refractory, from a patient treated with antithyroid drugs. This TCR was sampled from a female donor with Graves disease. J is TRBJ2-7 and V is TRBV20-1; D uncertain. CDR3 protein: CSARDIGSLEQYF. CDR3 sequence (DNA): TGCAGTGCTAGAGATATCGGAAGTTTAGAGCAGTACTTC.